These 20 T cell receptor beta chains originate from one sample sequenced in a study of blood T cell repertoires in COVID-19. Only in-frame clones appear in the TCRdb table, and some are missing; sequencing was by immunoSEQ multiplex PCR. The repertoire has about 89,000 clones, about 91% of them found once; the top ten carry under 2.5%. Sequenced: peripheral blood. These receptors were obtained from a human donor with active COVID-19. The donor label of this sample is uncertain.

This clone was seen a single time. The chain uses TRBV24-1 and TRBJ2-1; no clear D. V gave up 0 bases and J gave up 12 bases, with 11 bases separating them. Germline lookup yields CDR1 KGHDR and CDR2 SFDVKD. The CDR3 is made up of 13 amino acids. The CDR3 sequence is CATSDLSLVGQFF. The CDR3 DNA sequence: TGTGCCACCAGTGATTTGTCGCTAGTGGGGCAGTTCTTC.

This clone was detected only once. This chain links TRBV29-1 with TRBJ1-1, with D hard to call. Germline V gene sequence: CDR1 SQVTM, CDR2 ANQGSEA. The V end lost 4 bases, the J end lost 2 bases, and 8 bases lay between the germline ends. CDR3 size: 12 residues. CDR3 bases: TGCAGCGTTGTGTGGGCTAACACTGAAGCTTTCTTT. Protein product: CSVVWANTEAFF.

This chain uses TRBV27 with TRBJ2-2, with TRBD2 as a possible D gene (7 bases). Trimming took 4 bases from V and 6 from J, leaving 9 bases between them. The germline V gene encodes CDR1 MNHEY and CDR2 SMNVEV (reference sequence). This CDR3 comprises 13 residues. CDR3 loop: CASSWGGSGELFF. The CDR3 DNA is TGTGCCAGCAGTTGGGGGGGCTCCGGGGAGCTGTTTTTT.

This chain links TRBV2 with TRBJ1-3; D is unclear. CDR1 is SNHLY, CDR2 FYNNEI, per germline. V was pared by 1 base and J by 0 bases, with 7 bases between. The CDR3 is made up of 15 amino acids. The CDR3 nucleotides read TGTGCCAGCAGTGAAGTAACAGACTCTGGAAACACCATATATTTT. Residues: CASSEVTDSGNTIYF.

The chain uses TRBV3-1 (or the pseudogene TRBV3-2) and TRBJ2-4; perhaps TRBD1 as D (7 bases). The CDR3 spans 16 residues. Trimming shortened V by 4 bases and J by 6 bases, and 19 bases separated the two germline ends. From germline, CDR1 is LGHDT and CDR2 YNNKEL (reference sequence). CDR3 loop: CASSPTGEVGGNIQYF. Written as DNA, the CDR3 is TGTGCCAGCAGCCCCACAGGGGAGGTAGGGGGAAACATTCAGTACTTC.

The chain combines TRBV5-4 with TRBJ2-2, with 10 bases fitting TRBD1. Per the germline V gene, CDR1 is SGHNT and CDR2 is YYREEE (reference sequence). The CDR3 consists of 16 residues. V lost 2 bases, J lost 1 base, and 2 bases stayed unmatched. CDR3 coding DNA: TGTGCCAGCAGCTTAGGGACAGGGGAGAACACCGGGGAGCTGTTTTTT. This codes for CASSLGTGENTGELFF.

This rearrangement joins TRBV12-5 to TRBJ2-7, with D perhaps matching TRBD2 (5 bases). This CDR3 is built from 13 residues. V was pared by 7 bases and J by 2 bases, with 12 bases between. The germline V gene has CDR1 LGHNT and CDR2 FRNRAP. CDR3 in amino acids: CASVREFTYEQYF. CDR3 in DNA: TGTGCTAGTGTGAGGGAGTTCACCTACGAGCAGTACTTC.

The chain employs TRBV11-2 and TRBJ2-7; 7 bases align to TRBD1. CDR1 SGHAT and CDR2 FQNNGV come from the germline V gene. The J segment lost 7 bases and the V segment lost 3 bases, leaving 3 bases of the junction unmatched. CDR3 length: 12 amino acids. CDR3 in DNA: TGTGCCAGCAGCTTCCGGGACAGTGAGCAGTACTTC. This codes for CASSFRDSEQYF.

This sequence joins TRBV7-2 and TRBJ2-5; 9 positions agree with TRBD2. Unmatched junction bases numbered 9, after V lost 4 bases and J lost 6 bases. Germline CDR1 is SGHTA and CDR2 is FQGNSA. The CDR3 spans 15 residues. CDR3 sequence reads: CASSSPGLAIKTQYF. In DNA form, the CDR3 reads TGTGCCAGCAGCTCGCCGGGACTAGCTATCAAGACCCAGTACTTC.

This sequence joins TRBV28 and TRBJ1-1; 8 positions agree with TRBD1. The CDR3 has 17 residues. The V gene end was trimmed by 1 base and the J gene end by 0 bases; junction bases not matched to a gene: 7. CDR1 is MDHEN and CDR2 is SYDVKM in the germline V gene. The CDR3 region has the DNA TGTGCCAGCAGTTTATTTGCCCAGACAGGGGTGAACACTGAAGCTTTCTTT. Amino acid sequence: CASSLFAQTGVNTEAFF.

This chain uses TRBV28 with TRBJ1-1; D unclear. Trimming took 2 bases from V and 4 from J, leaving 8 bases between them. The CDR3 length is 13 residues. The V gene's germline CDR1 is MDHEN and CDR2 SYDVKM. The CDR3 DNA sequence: TGTGCCAGCAGTTTAAGCCTCCCCACTGAAGCTTTCTTT. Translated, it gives CASSLSLPTEAFF.

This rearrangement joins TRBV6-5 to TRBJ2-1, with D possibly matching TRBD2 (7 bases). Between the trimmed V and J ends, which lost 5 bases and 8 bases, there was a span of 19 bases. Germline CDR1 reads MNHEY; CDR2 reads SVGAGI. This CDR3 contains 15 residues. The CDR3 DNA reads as TGTGCCAGCAGTCCTGAAACCCGGGGGGCCGATGAGCAGTTCTTC. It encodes CASSPETRGADEQFF.

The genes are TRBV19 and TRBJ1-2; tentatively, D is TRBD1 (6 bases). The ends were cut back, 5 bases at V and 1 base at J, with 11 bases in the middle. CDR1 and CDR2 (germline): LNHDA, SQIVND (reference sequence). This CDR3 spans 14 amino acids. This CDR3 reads CASSWDTINYGYTF. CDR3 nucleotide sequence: TGTGCCAGTAGTTGGGACACCATTAACTATGGCTACACCTTC.

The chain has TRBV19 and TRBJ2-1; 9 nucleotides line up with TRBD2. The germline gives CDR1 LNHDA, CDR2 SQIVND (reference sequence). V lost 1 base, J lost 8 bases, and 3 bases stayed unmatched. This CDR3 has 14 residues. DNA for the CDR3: TGTGCCAGTAGTATAGCAGCGGGGGGCGATGAGCAGTTCTTC. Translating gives CASSIAAGGDEQFF.

The CDR3 DNA reads TGTGCCAGCAGCAATTCGGGACAGGGAGGGAATCAGCCCCAGCATTTT. Amino acid sequence: CASSNSGQGGNQPQHF. The rearrangement links TRBV7-9 to TRBJ1-5; 9 bases line up with TRBD1. Germline loops: CDR1 SEHNR, CDR2 FQNEAQ (reference sequence). The CDR3 has 16 residues. After removal of 5 bases from V and 4 bases from J, the junction contained 9 bases not matched to a gene.

CDR3 sequence (DNA): TGTGCCAGCAGCTTGTCAGGTAGCAATCAGCCCCAGCATTTT. Its translation is CASSLSGSNQPQHF. V usage is TRBV5-5 and J usage is TRBJ1-5; D is undetermined. Looked up from germline, CDR1 is SGHKS and CDR2 is YYEKEE (reference sequence). This CDR3 has 14 residues. V shed 1 base and J shed 0 bases, with 5 bases lying between them.

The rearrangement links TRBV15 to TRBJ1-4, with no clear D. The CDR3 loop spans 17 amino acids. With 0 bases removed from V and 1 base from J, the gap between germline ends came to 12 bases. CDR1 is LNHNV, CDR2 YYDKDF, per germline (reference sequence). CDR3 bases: TGTGCCACCAGCAGAGATTCCCCCGGGGTAACTAATGAAAAACTGTTTTTT. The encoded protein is CATSRDSPGVTNEKLFF.

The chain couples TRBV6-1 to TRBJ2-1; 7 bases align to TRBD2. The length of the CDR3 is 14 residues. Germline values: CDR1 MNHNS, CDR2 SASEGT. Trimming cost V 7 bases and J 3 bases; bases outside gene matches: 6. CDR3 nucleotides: TGTGCCAGCACTGGTCTAGCGGACTACAATGAGCAGTTCTTC. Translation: CASTGLADYNEQFF.

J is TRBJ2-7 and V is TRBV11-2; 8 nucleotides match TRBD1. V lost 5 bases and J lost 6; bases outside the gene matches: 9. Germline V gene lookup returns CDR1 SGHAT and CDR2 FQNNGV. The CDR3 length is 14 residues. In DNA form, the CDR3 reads TGTGCCAGCAGCCCATGGGGACAGGCCGCCGAGCAGTACTTC. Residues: CASSPWGQAAEQYF. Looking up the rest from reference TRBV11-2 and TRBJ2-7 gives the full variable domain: EAGVAQSPRYKIIEKRQSVAFWCNPISGHATLYWYQQILGQGPKLLIQFQNNGVVDDSQLPKDRFSAERLKGVDSTLKIQPAKLEDSAVYLCASSPWGQAAEQYFGPGTRLTVT.

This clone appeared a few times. CDR3 region: CASSPGGPPSGNTIYF. CDR3 in DNA: TGTGCCAGCAGCCCCGGCGGCCCTCCCTCTGGAAACACCATATATTTT. The V gene is TRBV2, the J gene TRBJ1-3; D is unclear. Trimming left V 6 bases short and J 0 bases short, with 15 bases between. This CDR3 has 16 amino acids. Per germline, CDR1 SNHLY and CDR2 FYNNEI. Full variable domain (outside the CDR3, taken from reference TRBV2 and TRBJ1-3): EPEVTQTPSHQVTQMGQEVILRCVPISNHLYFYWYRQILGQKVEFLVSFYNNEISEKSEIFDDQFSVERPDGSNFTLKIRSTKLEDSAMYFCASSPGGPPSGNTIYFGEGSWLTVV.